Listed below are T cell receptor beta chains from one sample, sequenced in a study of monozygotic twins with inflammatory bowel disease. From its re-call of the 5' RACE reads, TCRdb lists each CDR3 protein once, without DNA. This listing includes hundreds of thousands of distinct CDR3 sequences. The sample taken for sequencing was blood. These receptors were collected from a human donor with ulcerative colitis or Crohn's disease, or a healthy co-twin of an affected twin (not recorded which). Both conserved end residues are part of each CDR3. Each record gives: V gene, J gene, CDR3 protein.

TRBV24-1	TRBJ2-3	CATSDSGTGGTDTQYF
TRBV28	TRBJ1-6	CASSGLTESSYNSPLHF
TRBV12-3/TRBV12-4	TRBJ2-5	CASSSVVQWGTQYF
TRBV6-6	TRBJ1-2	CASTPSVKGYTF
TRBV28	TRBJ2-7	CASSPRQGWNEQYF
TRBV11-2	TRBJ2-7	CASSSTSKSEQYF
TRBV5-1	TRBJ2-3	CASSLDGSGTDTQYF
TRBV20-1	TRBJ1-1	CSARGPDNTEAFF
TRBV29-1	TRBJ2-3	CSVYQLISTDTQYF
TRBV3-1	TRBJ1-2	CASSQVGGFGYGYTF
TRBV3-1	TRBJ2-3	CASSQGLPAGGRGTQYF
TRBV6-5	TRBJ1-4	CASSYSTGGNEKLFF
TRBV5-1	TRBJ2-7	CASSWTGSSYEQYF
TRBV2	TRBJ2-6	CASSSDRLSSGANVLTF
TRBV20-1	TRBJ2-4	CSASAWGKNIQYF
TRBV3-1	TRBJ2-1	CASSQESGRGAYNEQFF
TRBV21-1	TRBJ2-7	CASYSSYEQYF
TRBV4-2	TRBJ1-4	CASSQVGSSTEKLFF